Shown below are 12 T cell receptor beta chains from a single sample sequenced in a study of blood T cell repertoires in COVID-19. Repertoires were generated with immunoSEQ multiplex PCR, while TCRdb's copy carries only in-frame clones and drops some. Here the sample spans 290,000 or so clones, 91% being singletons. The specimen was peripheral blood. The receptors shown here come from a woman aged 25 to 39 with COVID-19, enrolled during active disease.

The CDR3 sequence is CASSGWDRGLQEAFF. The CDR3 nucleotides read TGTGCCAGCAGCGGGTGGGACAGGGGTTTACAAGAAGCTTTCTTT. The chain is built from TRBV7-2 and TRBJ1-1; TRBD1 agrees at 10 bases. J gave up 8 bases and V 5 bases, and 11 bases lay outside the gene matches. The CDR3 covers 15 residues. Germline-derived CDR1 and CDR2 are SGHTA and FQGNSA.

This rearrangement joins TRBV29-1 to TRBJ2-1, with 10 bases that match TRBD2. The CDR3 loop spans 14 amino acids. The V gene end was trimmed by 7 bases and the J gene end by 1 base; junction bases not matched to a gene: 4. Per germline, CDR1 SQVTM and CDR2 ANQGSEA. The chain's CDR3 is CSARTSGSYNEQFF. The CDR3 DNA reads TGCAGCGCCCGGACTAGCGGTTCCTACAATGAGCAGTTCTTC.

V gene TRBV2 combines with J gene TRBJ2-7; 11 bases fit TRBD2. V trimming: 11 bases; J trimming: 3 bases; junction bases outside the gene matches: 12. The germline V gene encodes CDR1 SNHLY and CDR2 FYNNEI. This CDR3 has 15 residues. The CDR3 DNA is TGTGCCGGGGGCAGAAAGACTAGCGGGGTCTACGAGCAGTACTTC. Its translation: CAGGRKTSGVYEQYF. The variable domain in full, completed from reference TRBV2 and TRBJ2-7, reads EPEVTQTPSHQVTQMGQEVILRCVPISNHLYFYWYRQILGQKVEFLVSFYNNEISEKSEIFDDQFSVERPDGSNFTLKIRSTKLEDSAMYFCAGGRKTSGVYEQYFGPGTRLTVT.

The chain's CDR3 is CASRPMTGRETEAFF. The CDR3 DNA is TGTGCCAGCAGACCCATGACAGGGCGAGAGACTGAAGCTTTCTTT. The chain employs TRBV28 and TRBJ1-1; 7 bases line up with TRBD1. The V and J ends lost 6 bases and 5 bases, in that order; junction bases with no gene match: 12. The CDR3 consists of 15 residues. CDR1 and CDR2 (germline): MDHEN, SYDVKM.

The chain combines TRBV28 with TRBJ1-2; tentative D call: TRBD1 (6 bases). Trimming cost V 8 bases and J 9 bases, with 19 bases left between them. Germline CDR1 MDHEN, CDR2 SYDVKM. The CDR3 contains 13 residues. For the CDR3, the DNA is TGTGCCAGCCGGGGTGGGGGGGCTTTGAGCTACACCTTC. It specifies CASRGGGALSYTF.

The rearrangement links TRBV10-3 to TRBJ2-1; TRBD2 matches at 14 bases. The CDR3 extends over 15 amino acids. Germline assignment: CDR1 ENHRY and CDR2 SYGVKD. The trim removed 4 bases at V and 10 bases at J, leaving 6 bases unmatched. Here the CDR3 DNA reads TGTGCCATCAGTGGTGGGACTAGCGGGGGTTGGGAGCAGTTCTTC. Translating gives CAISGGTSGGWEQFF.

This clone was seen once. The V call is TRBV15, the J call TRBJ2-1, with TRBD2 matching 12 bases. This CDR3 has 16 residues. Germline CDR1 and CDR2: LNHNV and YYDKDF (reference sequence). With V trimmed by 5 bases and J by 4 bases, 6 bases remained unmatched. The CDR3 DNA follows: TGTGCCACCAGCGACAGACTAGCGGGAGATTACAATGAGCAGTTCTTC. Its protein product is CATSDRLAGDYNEQFF.

The CDR3, as DNA: TGTGCCAGCAGCTTAGGGACAGGGGATCCCGGGGAGCTGTTTTTT. It specifies CASSLGTGDPGELFF. This sequence joins TRBV7-6 and TRBJ2-2; 9 bases match TRBD1. The CDR3 runs to 15 residues. CDR1 SGHVS and CDR2 FNYEAQ come from the germline V gene. Unmatched junction bases numbered 3, after V lost 1 base and J lost 6 bases.

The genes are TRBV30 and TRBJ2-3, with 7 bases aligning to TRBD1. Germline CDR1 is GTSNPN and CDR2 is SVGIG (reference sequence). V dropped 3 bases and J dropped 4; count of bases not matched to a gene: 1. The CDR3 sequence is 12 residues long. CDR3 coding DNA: TGTGCCTGGAGCCAGGGGGCAGATACGCAGTATTTT. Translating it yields CAWSQGADTQYF.

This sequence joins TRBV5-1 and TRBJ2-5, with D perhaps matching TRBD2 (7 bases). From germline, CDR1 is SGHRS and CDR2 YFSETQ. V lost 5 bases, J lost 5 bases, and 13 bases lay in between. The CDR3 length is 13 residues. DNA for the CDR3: TGCGCCAGCAGGGGAGGGGGGAAGGAGACCCAGTACTTC. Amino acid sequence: CASRGGGKETQYF.

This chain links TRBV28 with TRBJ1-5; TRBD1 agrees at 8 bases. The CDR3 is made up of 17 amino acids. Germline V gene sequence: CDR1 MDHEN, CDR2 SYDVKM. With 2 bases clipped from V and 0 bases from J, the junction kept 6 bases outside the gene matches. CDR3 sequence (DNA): TGTGCCAGCAGTTTAGCCGGGACAGGTGGTAGCAATCAGCCCCAGCATTTT. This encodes CASSLAGTGGSNQPQHF.

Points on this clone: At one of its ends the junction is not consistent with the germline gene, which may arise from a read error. The CDR3 DNA sequence: TGTGCCAGCAGCGTGGGGACTAGCGGGAAGGTCTTC. Protein sequence: CASSVGTSGKVF. The V call is TRBV9, the J call TRBJ2-1; TRBD2 agrees at 13 bases. Germline CDR1 reads SGDLS; CDR2 reads YYNGEE. The CDR3 has 12 residues.